Included here is one T cell receptor beta chain sequence, with context. This sample was included in a study of cytomegalovirus exposure and HLA in healthy donors. 13 Jbeta primers and 60 Vbeta primers were used for the PCR. Produced via immunoSEQ multiplex PCR; TCRdb's table is partial and in-frame only. Among about 150,000 clones listed, roughly 80% were seen once. Each of the donors was a healthy bone marrow donor. Though probably carrying unrecorded immune exposures, donors were nominally healthy at sampling. Trimming cost V 2 bases and J 6 bases, with 10 bases left between them. CDR3 length: 13 residues. In germline, CDR1 is SGHTA, CDR2 FQGTGA.

Sequencing was performed on PBMCs. The source of this sequence is a boy aged 2-9 years in good health and CMV-seronegative. The chain recombines TRBV7-3 with TRBJ1-2; D remains ambiguous. In DNA form, the CDR3 reads TGTGCCAGCAGCTTAGAAGCGGAGCATGGCTACACCTTC. Its protein is CASSLEAEHGYTF.